This entry lists 20 T cell receptor beta chains sequenced from one sample in a study of blood T cell dynamics during melanoma immunotherapy. Time point indicated: pre-treatment baseline. Only in-frame clones appear in the TCRdb table, and some are missing; sequencing was by immunoSEQ multiplex PCR. The sample holds about 6,900 clones, about 78% seen once. The sequences come from blood, collected from a patient treated with checkpoint blockade. The origin of the receptors is a human donor with melanoma.

V and J are TRBV6-6 and TRBJ1-2; 12 nucleotides align to TRBD1. The CDR3 sequence is 15 residues long. Trimming took 2 bases from V and 7 from J; bases not matched to a gene: 5. Germline V gene lookup returns CDR1 MNHNY and CDR2 SVGAGI (reference sequence). The CDR3 DNA is TGTGCCAGCAGTTACGGGGACAGGGGGCTGAGTGGCTACACCTTC. Its protein product is CASSYGDRGLSGYTF.

The V and J genes are TRBV20-1 and TRBJ2-7; D is ambiguous. The V end lost 1 base, the J end lost 3 bases, and 4 bases lay between the germline ends. The CDR3 is 11 residues long. CDR1 and CDR2 from the germline V gene are DFQATT and SNEGSKA (reference sequence). The CDR3 nucleotides are TGCAGTGCTAGAGCTGACTACGAGCAGTACTTC. Amino acids: CSARADYEQYF.

The chain carries TRBV6-1 and TRBJ2-7; perhaps D is TRBD1 or TRBD2 (5 bases each). Germline values: CDR1 MNHNS, CDR2 SASEGT. With 6 bases removed from V and 0 bases from J, the gap between germline ends came to 9 bases. The CDR3 has 13 amino acids. The CDR3: CASSGATSYEQYF. CDR3 in DNA: TGTGCCAGCAGCGGGGCCACCTCCTACGAGCAGTACTTC.

This chain uses TRBV5-1 with TRBJ2-3; D is uncertain. V dropped 5 bases and J dropped 8 bases, with 15 bases sitting between them. The germline CDR1 and CDR2 sequences are SGHRS and YFSETQ. CDR3 length: 13 amino acids. The CDR3 here is CASRADQAATQYF. CDR3 nucleotide sequence: TGCGCCAGCAGGGCCGATCAAGCAGCTACGCAGTATTTT.

The chain has TRBV18 and TRBJ1-5; D gene uncertain. This CDR3 contains 13 residues. Germline V lookup: CDR1 KGHSH, CDR2 LQKENI. The ends were cut back, 2 bases at V and 7 bases at J, with 9 bases in the middle. The CDR3 bases are TGTGCCAGCTCACCAGATCCGTCACAGCCCCAGCATTTT. Residues: CASSPDPSQPQHF.

This chain links TRBV23-1 with TRBJ2-1; D unclear. Being an ORF, TRBV23-1 has a function that is uncertain. Trimming cost V 3 bases and J 6 bases, with 12 bases left between them. CDR3 length equals 14 residues. The CDR3 bases are TGCGCCAGCAGTCAGGGCCCCCCGCGCAATGAGCAGTTCTTC. It codes for CASSQGPPRNEQFF.

A few counts support this clone. This chain connects TRBV7-6 to TRBJ1-2; D ambiguous. V lost 4 bases to trimming and J lost 8 bases, with 8 bases between them. The CDR3 runs 11 residues. The germline V gene has CDR1 SGHVS and CDR2 FNYEAQ. The CDR3 here is CASSSLWGYTF. CDR3 nucleotide sequence: TGTGCCAGCAGCTCCCTTTGGGGCTACACCTTC. Complete variable domain (other parts from reference TRBV7-6 and TRBJ1-2): GAGVSQSPRYKVTKRGQDVALRCDPISGHVSLYWYRQALGQGPEFLTYFNYEAQQDKSGLPNDRFSAERPEGSISTLTIQRTEQRDSAMYRCASSSLWGYTFGSGTRLTVV.

The chain uses TRBV6-1 and TRBJ2-2; no clear D. This CDR3 is 13 amino acids long. With 4 bases removed from V and 5 bases from J, the gap between germline ends came to 8 bases. CDR1 is MNHNS and CDR2 is SASEGT in the germline V gene. CDR3 sequence: CASSGTVTGELFF. CDR3 nucleotides: TGTGCCAGCAGTGGAACGGTTACCGGGGAGCTGTTTTTT.

The genes are TRBV6-5 and TRBJ1-2; D not certain. Germline-derived CDR1 and CDR2 are MNHEY and SVGAGI. The CDR3 is 14 amino acids. V lost 6 bases and J 3 bases, leaving 14 bases between the germline ends. The DNA for the CDR3 is TGTGCCAGCAGCTCAACGGGCAGTGACTATGGCTACACCTTC. Protein: CASSSTGSDYGYTF.

This chain uses TRBV11-2 with TRBJ2-7; TRBD2 agrees at 10 bases. The CDR3 runs 15 residues. The V segment lost 3 bases and the J segment 3 bases; nucleotides outside the gene matches: 5. From germline, CDR1 is SGHAT and CDR2 FQNNGV. CDR3 bases: TGTGCCAGCAGCTTTACTAGCGGGACGTACTACGAGCAGTACTTC. It is translated as CASSFTSGTYYEQYF.

In its sample, this clone was seen a few times. V is TRBV10-1 and J is TRBJ1-1; D possibly corresponds to TRBD1 (6 bases). V was trimmed by 2 bases and J by 1 base, leaving 8 bases between them. Germline CDR1 WNHNN, CDR2 SYGVQD (reference sequence). The CDR3 consists of 14 residues. CDR3 coding DNA: TGCGCCAGCAGTGAGGGACAGTGGAACACTGAAGCTTTCTTT. Translation gives CASSEGQWNTEAFF.

The chain recombines TRBV19 with TRBJ2-7; TRBD1 matches 10 bases. Germline CDR1 LNHDA, CDR2 SQIVND (reference sequence). After removal of 6 bases from V and 5 bases from J, the junction contained 7 bases not matched to a gene. The CDR3 spans 14 residues. CDR3 protein: CASSRTGGNHEQYF. The DNA of the CDR3 is TGTGCCAGTAGCCGGACAGGGGGGAATCACGAGCAGTACTTC.

This clone was seen a handful of times. This chain links TRBV29-1 with TRBJ1-2; maybe TRBD1 (6 bases). The CDR3 consists of 15 residues. Germline CDR1 reads SQVTM; CDR2 reads ANQGSEA. Trimming took off 0 bases at V and 4 bases at J, with 15 bases between the two ends. For the CDR3, the DNA is TGCAGCGTTGAAGACCCCCGGGGGCCGTTCTATGGCTACACCTTC. This codes for CSVEDPRGPFYGYTF. Full variable domain (missing parts from reference TRBV29-1 and TRBJ1-2): SAVISQKPSRDICQRGTSLTIQCQVDSQVTMMFWYRQQPGQSLTLIATANQGSEATYESGFVIDKFPISRPNLTFSTLTVSNMSPEDSSIYLCSVEDPRGPFYGYTFGSGTRLTVV.

This chain joins TRBV30 and TRBJ1-6; a possible D gene is TRBD1 (5 bases). Germline CDR1 GTSNPN, CDR2 SVGIG (reference sequence). The CDR3 contains 14 residues. Trimming stripped 1 base from V and 7 bases from J, with 11 bases between. This CDR3 is CAWSGRANNSPLHF. The CDR3 DNA follows: TGTGCCTGGAGTGGCAGGGCAAACAATTCACCCCTCCACTTT.

V usage is TRBV4-1 and J usage is TRBJ2-1; 7 nucleotides line up with TRBD1. V trimming: 4 bases; J trimming: 0 bases; junction bases outside the gene matches: 6. The CDR3 totals 16 residues. Germline V gives CDR1 MGHRA, CDR2 YSYEKL. The CDR3 loop reads CASSPQTGSSYNEQFF. CDR3 in DNA: TGCGCCAGCAGCCCGCAGACAGGGAGCTCCTACAATGAGCAGTTCTTC.

Points on this clone: At one of its ends the junction is not consistent with the germline gene, which may arise from a read error. The rearrangement joins TRBV6-1 to TRBJ1-6, with unresolved D. Germline V gene data show CDR1 as MNHNS and CDR2 as SASEGT. The CDR3 is 13 residues long. The CDR3 nucleotides are TGTGCCAGCAGTGAAGTTGTGAGAGCCTTCTCGAGCTTT. It is translated as CASSEVVRAFSSF.

The V gene is TRBV11-2, the J gene TRBJ2-7; TRBD1 or TRBD2 may be the D gene (5 bases each). The CDR3 spans 14 residues. The V gene lost 3 bases and the J gene lost 4 bases, with 13 bases spanning the gap. Per germline, CDR1 SGHAT and CDR2 FQNNGV. The CDR3 spells CASSFTQGRYEQYF. The CDR3 DNA reads as TGTGCCAGCAGCTTCACCCAGGGACGATACGAGCAGTACTTC. Combining the CDR3 with reference TRBV11-2 and TRBJ2-7 gives the whole variable domain EAGVAQSPRYKIIEKRQSVAFWCNPISGHATLYWYQQILGQGPKLLIQFQNNGVVDDSQLPKDRFSAERLKGVDSTLKIQPAKLEDSAVYLCASSFTQGRYEQYFGPGTRLTVT.

The chain couples TRBV5-1 to TRBJ2-1; maybe TRBD1 (5 bases). V was trimmed by 9 bases and J by 7 bases, leaving 20 bases between them. From germline, CDR1 is SGHRS and CDR2 YFSETQ. The CDR3 is 14 amino acids. The CDR3, as DNA: TGCGCCACCAGGAAGGACACCCCTGGGAATGAGCAGTTCTTC. Protein sequence: CATRKDTPGNEQFF. The variable domain in full, completed from reference TRBV5-1 and TRBJ2-1, reads KAGVTQTPRYLIKTRGQQVTLSCSPISGHRSVSWYQQTPGQGLQFLFEYFSETQRNKGNFPGRFSGRQFSNSRSEMNVSTLELGDSALYLCATRKDTPGNEQFFGPGTRLTVL.

This chain links TRBV4-2 with TRBJ1-3, with 8 positions matching TRBD1. Losses at the gene ends were 6 bases for V and 7 bases for J; bases not matched to a gene: 17. Germline CDR1 is LGHNA and CDR2 is YNFKEQ. The CDR3 loop spans 17 amino acids. Here the CDR3 DNA reads TGTGCCAGCAGTCCCCAGGGGGCAAGGGGTCCCCTGAACACCATATATTTT. It yields the protein CASSPQGARGPLNTIYF.

This clone was seen just once. V is TRBV4-1 and J is TRBJ2-4, with D possibly TRBD2 on 6 matching bases. The ends were cut back, 0 bases at V and 6 bases at J, with 12 bases in the middle. Germline CDR1 is MGHRA and CDR2 is YSYEKL. The CDR3 contains 15 residues. The CDR3 nucleotides are TGCGCCAGCAGCCAAGAACAACTCGGGAGAAACATTCAGTACTTC. It is translated as CASSQEQLGRNIQYF.